This T cell receptor (beta chain) was documented in a study of radiotherapy plus CTLA-4 blockade in lung cancer. The overall study: Disease control was seen in 25% to 40% of patients, objective responses in roughly 17%. Notes on the study in general: TCR clones originating in tumors grew in number in blood after radiotherapy plus ipilimumab. How blood T cell clones changed early, along with interferon-beta, reportedly forecast response best.

The table came from immunoSEQ multiplex PCR; TCRdb's copy has only in-frame clones and leaves some out. The sample includes about 76,000 clones, around 79% of them seen just once. This clone showed up just a few times. Antigen: not known. Each patient with chemo-refractory metastatic non-small-cell lung cancer was treated with focal radiation plus CTLA-4 blockade using ipilimumab. This TCR derives from a human donor with non-small cell lung cancer whose response to radiotherapy plus ipilimumab could not be evaluated. Some clones in this sample may be carry-over from other donors' samples. The sample was peripheral blood, taken from a patient treated with radiotherapy plus ipilimumab.

The CDR3 loop is CASSLDRPRQETQYF. For the CDR3, the DNA is TGTGCCAGCAGCCTAGACAGACCCCGACAAGAGACCCAGTACTTC. V usage is TRBV7-9 and J usage is TRBJ2-5; possibly TRBD1 for D (5 bases). Germline V gene sequence: CDR1 SEHNR, CDR2 FQNEAQ (reference sequence). The CDR3 totals 15 residues. The V and J ends lost 5 bases and 2 bases respectively, with 15 bases between them.